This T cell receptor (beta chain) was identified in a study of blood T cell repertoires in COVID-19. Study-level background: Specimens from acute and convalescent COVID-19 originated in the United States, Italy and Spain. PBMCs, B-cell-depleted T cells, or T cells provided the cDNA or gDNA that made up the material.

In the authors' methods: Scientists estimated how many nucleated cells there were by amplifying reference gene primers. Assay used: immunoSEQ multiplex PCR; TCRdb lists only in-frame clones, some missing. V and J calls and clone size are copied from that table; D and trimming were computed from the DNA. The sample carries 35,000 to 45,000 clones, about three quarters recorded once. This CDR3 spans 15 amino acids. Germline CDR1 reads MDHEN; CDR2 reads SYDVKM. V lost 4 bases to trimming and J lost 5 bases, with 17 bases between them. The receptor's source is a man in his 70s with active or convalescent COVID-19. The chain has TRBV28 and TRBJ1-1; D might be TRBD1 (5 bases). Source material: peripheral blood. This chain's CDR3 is CASSSFTGLRTEAFF. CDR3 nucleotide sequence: TGTGCCAGCAGTTCCTTTACAGGTCTGAGGACTGAAGCTTTCTTT.